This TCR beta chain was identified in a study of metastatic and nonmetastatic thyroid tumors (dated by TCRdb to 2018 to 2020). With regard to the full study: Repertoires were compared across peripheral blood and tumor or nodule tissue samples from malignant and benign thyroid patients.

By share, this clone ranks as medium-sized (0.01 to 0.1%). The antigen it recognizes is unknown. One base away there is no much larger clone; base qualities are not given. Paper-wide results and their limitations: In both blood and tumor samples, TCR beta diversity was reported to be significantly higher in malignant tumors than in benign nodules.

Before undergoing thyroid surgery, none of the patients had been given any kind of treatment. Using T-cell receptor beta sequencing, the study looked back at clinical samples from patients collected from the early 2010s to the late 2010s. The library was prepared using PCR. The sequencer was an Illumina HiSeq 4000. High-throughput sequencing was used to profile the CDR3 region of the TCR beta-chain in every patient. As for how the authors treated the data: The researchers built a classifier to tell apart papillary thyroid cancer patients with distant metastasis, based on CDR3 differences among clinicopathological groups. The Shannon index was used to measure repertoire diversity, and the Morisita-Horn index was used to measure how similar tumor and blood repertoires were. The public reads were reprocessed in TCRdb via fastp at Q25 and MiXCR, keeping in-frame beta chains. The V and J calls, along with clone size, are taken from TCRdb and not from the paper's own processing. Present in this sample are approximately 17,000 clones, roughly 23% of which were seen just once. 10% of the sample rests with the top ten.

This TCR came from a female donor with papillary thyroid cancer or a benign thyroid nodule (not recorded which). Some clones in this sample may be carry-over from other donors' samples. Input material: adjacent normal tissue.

The nucleotide sequence is TGTGCCAGCAGCGTAGGGGGCCGGAACACTGAAGCTTTCTTT. Its amino acids are CASSVGGRNTEAFF. The rearranged segments are TRBV9 and TRBJ1-1; TRBD1 could be the D gene, as 5 bases match. For CDR1 and CDR2, the germline V gene lists SGDLS and YYNGEE. The CDR3 goes from the cysteine to the phenylalanine over 14 residues. Only the CDR3 DNA is retained, 42 bases long and in frame from the first base. V is cut by 0 bases and J by 1 base, and the space between the germline ends is 7 bases. The reference TRBV9 and TRBJ1-1 proteins fill in what lies around the CDR3, so the full variable domain reads DSGVTQTPKHLITATGQRVTLRCSPRSGDLSVYWYQQSLDQGLQFLIQYYNGEERAKGNILERFSAQQFPDLHSELNLSSLELGDSALYFCASSVGGRNTEAFFGQGTRLTVV.